This T cell receptor (beta chain) was identified during a study of T cell clones after liver transplantation. The wider study: Tolerance: complete withdrawal held at least one year, liver enzymes staying within twice normal.

This table comes from immunoSEQ multiplex PCR, and its TCRdb copy is limited to in-frame clones, with some not included. The data show tens of thousands of clones, 86% seen once. The CDR3 loop spans 17 amino acids. Germline trimming cut 5 bases from V and 5 bases from J; bases unmatched to any gene: 16. Germline V gives CDR1 MDHEN, CDR2 SYDVKM. This TCR was recovered from a human patient who received a liver transplant. Among the T cells, some may be from the graft donor. This material consisted of CD8+ T cells from blood, taken 12 months after liver transplant. The chain joins TRBV28 to TRBJ1-2; 8 bases are a match to TRBD1. The CDR3 is CASSLPGQVRSGYGYTF. The CDR3 bases are TGTGCCAGCAGTCTTCCGGGACAGGTCCGTTCGGGGTATGGCTACACCTTC.